A single sample gave rise to the 4 T cell receptor beta chains below, sequenced in a study of OX40 agonist ivuxolimab in advanced cancers. Repertoires were generated with immunoSEQ multiplex PCR, while TCRdb's copy carries only in-frame clones and drops some. The sample gives 91,000 or so clones, roughly 95% of which show up once; more than 0.15% is in the top ten. The sample here was CD4+ or CD8+ T cells sorted from blood, taken in a trial of the OX40 agonist ivuxolimab. Receptors originate from an adult with an advanced solid tumor such as melanoma, head and neck, liver or kidney cancer.

The J gene is TRBJ2-5, the V gene TRBV7-3, with TRBD1 matching 9 bases. This CDR3 spans 16 amino acids. With 6 bases clipped from V and 1 base from J, the junction kept 9 bases outside the gene matches. In germline, CDR1 is SGHTA, CDR2 FQGTGA. CDR3 region: CASSHSLTGGQETQYF. CDR3 DNA sequence: TGTGCCAGCAGTCACAGCTTGACAGGGGGCCAAGAGACCCAGTACTTC.

The chain combines TRBV7-9 with TRBJ1-4, with D tentatively TRBD1 (5 bases). CDR1 and CDR2 from the germline V gene are SEHNR and FQNEAQ (reference sequence). This CDR3 comprises 18 residues. The ends were cut back, 1 base at V and 0 bases at J, with 15 bases in the middle. The chain's CDR3 is CASSLGYTGKATNEKLFF. The CDR3 nucleotides are TGTGCCAGCAGCTTAGGTTACACAGGCAAAGCAACTAATGAAAAACTGTTTTTT.

The chain is built from TRBV2 and TRBJ1-3; 8 bases fit TRBD1. CDR3 length: 14 amino acids. Trimming removed 5 bases from V and 4 bases from J; junction bases left unmatched: 4. CDR1 is SNHLY and CDR2 is FYNNEI in the germline V gene. The chain's CDR3 is CASSNRGGGNTIYF. The CDR3 DNA reads TGTGCCAGCAGTAACAGGGGGGGAGGAAACACCATATATTTT.

The V gene is TRBV7-8, the J gene TRBJ2-7, with 7 positions matching TRBD1. The CDR3 runs 15 residues. CDR1 and CDR2 from the germline V gene are SGHVS and FQNEAQ. Germline trimming cut 7 bases from V and 0 bases from J; bases unmatched to any gene: 9. For the CDR3, the DNA is TGTGCCAGCACCCCCGCTCGGACAGGCTCCTACGAGCAGTACTTC. Protein product: CASTPARTGSYEQYF.